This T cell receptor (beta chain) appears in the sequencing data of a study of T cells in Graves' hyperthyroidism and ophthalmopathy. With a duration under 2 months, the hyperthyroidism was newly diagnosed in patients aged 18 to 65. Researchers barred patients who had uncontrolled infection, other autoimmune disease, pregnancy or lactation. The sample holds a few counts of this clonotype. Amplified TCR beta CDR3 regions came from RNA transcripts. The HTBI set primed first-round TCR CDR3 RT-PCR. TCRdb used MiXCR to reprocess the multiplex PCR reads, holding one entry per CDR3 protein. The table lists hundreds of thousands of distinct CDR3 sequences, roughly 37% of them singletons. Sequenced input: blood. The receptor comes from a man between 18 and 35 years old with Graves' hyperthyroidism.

CDR3 sequence: CSADPDRGFNYGYTF. The CDR3 DNA is TGCAGTGCAGATCCTGACAGGGGGTTTAACTATGGCTACACCTTC. The V gene is TRBV20-1, the J gene TRBJ1-2; 9 nucleotides agree with TRBD1. This CDR3 has 15 amino acids. Germline CDR1 reads DFQATT; CDR2 reads SNEGSKA (reference sequence). V lost 6 bases to trimming and J lost 1 base; unmatched junction nucleotides: 9.